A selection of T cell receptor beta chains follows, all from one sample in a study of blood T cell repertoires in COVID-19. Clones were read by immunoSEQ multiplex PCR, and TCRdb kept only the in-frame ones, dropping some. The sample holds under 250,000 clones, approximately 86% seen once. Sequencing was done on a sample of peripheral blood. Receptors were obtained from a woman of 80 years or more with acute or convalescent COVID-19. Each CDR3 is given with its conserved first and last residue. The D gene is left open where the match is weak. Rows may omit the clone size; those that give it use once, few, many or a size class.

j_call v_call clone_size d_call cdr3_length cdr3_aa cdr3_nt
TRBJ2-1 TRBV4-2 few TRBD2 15 CASSQVLAGGSSGFF TGTGCCAGCAGCCAAGTCCTAGCGGGGGGGTCTTCGGGGTTCTTC
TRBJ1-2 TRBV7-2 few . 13 CASSLGQEGGYTF TGTGCCAGCAGCTTAGGACAGGAAGGCGGCTACACCTTC
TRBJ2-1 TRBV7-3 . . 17 CASSTSPGLSSYNEQFF TGTGCCAGCAGCACATCCCCGGGACTGAGCTCCTACAATGAGCAGTTCTTC
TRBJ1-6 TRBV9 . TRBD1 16 CASSVDPGQNNSPLHF TGTGCCAGCAGCGTAGACCCGGGACAGAATAATTCACCCCTCCACTTT
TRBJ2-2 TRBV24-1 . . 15 CATSDPRSNTGELFF TGTGCCACCAGTGATCCCAGATCGAACACCGGGGAGCTGTTTTTT
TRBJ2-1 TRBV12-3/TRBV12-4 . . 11 CASSQNNEQFF TGTGCCAGCAGCCAGAACAATGAGCAGTTCTTC
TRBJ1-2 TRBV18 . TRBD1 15 CASSPSEGTAYGYTF TGTGCCAGCTCACCAAGTGAAGGGACAGCTTATGGCTACACCTTC
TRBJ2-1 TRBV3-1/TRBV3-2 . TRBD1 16 CASSQDAGQGGHEQFF TGTGCCAGCAGCCAAGATGCTGGACAGGGGGGACATGAGCAGTTCTTC
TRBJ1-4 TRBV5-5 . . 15 CASSSQTGLDEKLFF TGTGCCAGCAGCTCGCAGACAGGCCTAGATGAAAAACTGTTTTTT
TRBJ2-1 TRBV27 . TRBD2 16 CASPPTLAGAYNEQFF TGTGCCAGCCCTCCTACACTAGCGGGGGCCTACAATGAGCAGTTCTTC
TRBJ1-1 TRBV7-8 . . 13 CASSLARGTEAFF TGTGCCAGCAGCTTAGCGAGGGGGACTGAAGCTTTCTTT
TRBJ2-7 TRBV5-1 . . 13 CASSIGTSIEQYF TGCGCCAGCAGCATCGGGACTTCTATCGAGCAGTACTTC
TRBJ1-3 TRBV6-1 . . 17 CASSELDLRSYRNTIYF TGTGCCAGCAGTGAATTGGACTTGAGGAGCTATCGAAACACCATATATTTT
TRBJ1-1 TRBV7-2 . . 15 CASSLVSPIVTEAFF TGTGCCAGCAGCTTAGTGTCCCCTATCGTAACTGAAGCTTTCTTT
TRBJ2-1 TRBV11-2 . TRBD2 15 CASSLTSGGGNEQFF TGTGCCAGCAGCTTAACTAGCGGGGGGGGGAATGAGCAGTTCTTC
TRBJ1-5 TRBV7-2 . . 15 CASSSLGGTNQPQHF TGTGCCAGCAGCTCGCTGGGGGGAACCAATCAGCCCCAGCATTTT
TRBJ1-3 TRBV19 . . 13 CASSIGERNTIYF TGTGCCAGTAGTATCGGAGAGAGAAACACCATATATTTT
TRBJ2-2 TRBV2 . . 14 CASKSLQGTGELFF TGTGCCAGCAAAAGCCTTCAGGGCACCGGGGAGCTGTTTTTT
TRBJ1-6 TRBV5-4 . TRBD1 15 CASRTGGSYNSPLHF TGTGCCAGCAGGACAGGGGGCTCCTATAATTCACCCCTCCACTTT
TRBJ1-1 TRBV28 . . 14 CASPGSSGNTEAFF TGTGCCAGCCCTGGCAGTTCGGGGAACACTGAAGCTTTCTTT
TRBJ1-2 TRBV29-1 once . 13 CSVDKGGDYGYTF TGCAGCGTTGATAAGGGGGGGGACTATGGCTACACCTTC
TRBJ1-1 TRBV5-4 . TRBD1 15 CASSPTLDRGTEAFF TGTGCCAGCAGCCCAACGTTGGACAGGGGTACTGAAGCTTTCTTT
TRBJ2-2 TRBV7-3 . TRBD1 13 CASSRDREKALFF TGTGCCAGCAGCCGGGACAGGGAGAAGGCGCTGTTTTTT
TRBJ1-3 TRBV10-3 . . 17 CAISGRVTGFLGNTIYF TGTGCCATCAGTGGTAGAGTGACAGGATTTCTTGGAAACACCATATATTTT
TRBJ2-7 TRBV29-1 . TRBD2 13 CSVVGGGAYEQYF TGCAGCGTTGTTGGCGGGGGGGCCTACGAGCAGTACTTC
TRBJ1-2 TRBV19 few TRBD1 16 CASSIAQGQGVAGYTF TGTGCCAGTAGTATAGCCCAGGGACAGGGCGTAGCTGGCTACACCTTC